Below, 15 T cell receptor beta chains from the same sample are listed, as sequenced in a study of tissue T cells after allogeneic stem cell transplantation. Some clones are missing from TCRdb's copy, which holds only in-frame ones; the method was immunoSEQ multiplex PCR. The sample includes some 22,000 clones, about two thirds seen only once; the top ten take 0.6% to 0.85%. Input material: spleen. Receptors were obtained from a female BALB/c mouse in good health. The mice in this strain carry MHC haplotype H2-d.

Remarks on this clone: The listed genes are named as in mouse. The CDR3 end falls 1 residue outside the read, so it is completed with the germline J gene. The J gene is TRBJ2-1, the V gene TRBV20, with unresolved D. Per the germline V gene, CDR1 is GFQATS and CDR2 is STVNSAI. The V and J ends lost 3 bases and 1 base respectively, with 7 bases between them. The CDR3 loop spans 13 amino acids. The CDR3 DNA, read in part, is TGTGGTGCTAGTTCGGACAACTATGCTGAGCAGTTC. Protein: CGASSDNYAEQF. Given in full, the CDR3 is CGASSDNYAEQFF.

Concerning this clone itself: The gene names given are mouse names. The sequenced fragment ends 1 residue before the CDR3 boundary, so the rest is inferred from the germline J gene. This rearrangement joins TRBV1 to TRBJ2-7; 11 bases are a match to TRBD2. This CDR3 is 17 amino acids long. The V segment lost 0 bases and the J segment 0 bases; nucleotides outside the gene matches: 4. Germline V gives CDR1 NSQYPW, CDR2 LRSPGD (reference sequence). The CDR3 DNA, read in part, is TGCACCTGCAGTGCAGAGACTGGGGGGGGGAGCTCCTATGAACAGTAC. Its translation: CTCSAETGGGSSYEQY. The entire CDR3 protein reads CTCSAETGGGSSYEQYF.

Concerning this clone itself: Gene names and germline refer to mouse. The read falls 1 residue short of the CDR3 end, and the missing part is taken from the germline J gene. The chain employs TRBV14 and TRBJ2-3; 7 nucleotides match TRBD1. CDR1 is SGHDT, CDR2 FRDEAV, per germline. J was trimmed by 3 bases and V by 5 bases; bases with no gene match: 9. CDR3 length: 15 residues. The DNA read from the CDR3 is TGTGCCAGCAGCCCCCAGACAGGGAGGGCAGAAACGCTGTAT. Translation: CASSPQTGRAETLY. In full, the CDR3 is CASSPQTGRAETLYF. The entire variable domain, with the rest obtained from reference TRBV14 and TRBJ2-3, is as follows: EAGVTQSPRYAVLQEGQAVSFWCDPISGHDTLYWYQQPRDQGPQLLVYFRDEAVIDNSQLPSDRFSAVRPKGTNSTLKIQSAKQGDTATYLCASSPQTGRAETLYFGSGTRLTVL.

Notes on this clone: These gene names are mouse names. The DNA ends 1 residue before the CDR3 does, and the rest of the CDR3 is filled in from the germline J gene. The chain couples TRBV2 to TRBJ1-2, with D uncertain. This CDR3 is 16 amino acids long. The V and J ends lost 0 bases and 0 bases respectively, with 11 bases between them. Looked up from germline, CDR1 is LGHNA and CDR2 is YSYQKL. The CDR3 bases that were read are TGTGCCAGCAGCCAAGACGAGGGCAGCGCAAACTCCGACTACACC. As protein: CASSQDEGSANSDYT. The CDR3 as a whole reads CASSQDEGSANSDYTF.

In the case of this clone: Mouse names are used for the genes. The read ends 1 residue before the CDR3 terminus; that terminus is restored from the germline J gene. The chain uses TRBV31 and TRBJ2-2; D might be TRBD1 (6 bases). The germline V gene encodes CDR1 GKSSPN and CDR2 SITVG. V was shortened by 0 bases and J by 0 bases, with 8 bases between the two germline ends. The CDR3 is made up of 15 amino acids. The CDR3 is CAWSLQGSNTGQLYF. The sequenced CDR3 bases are TGTGCCTGGAGTCTCCAGGGGTCAAACACCGGGCAGCTCTAC.

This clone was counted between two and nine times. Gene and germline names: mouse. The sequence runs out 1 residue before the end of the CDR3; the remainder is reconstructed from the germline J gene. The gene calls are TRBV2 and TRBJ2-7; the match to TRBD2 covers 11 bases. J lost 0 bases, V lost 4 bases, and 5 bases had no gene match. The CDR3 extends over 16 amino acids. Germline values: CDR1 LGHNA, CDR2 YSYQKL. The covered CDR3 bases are TGTGCCAGCAGCCCTCCCGACTGGGGGGGCTCCTATGAACAGTAC. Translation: CASSPPDWGGSYEQY. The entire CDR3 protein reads CASSPPDWGGSYEQYF.

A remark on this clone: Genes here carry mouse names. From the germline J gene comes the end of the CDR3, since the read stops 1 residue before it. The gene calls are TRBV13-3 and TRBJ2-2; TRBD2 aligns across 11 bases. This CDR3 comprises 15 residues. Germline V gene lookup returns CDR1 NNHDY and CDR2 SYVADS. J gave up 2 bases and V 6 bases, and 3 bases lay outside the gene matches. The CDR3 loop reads CASTGTGGNTGQLYF. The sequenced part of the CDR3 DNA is TGTGCCAGCACCGGGACTGGGGGTAACACCGGGCAGCTCTAC.

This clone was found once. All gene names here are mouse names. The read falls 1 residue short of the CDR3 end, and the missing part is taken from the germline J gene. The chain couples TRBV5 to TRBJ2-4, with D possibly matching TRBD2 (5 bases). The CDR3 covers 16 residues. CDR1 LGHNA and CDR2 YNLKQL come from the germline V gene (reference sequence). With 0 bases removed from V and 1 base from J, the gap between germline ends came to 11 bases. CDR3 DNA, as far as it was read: TGTGCCAGCAGCCAAGATCTGGGTTTTGGTCAAAACACCTTGTAC. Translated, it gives CASSQDLGFGQNTLY. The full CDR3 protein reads CASSQDLGFGQNTLYF.

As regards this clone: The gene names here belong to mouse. CDR3 DNA, as far as it was read: TGTGGTGCTAGGGAGAATGCAAACACAGAAGTCTTC. It codes for CGARENANTEVF. The complete CDR3 reads CGARENANTEVFF. The rearrangement uses TRBV20 and TRBJ1-1; D unresolved. Read coverage stops 1 residue before the CDR3 terminus; the germline J gene supplies the remainder. The CDR3 is 13 residues long. V lost 0 bases to trimming and J lost 0 bases, with 5 bases between them. Germline CDR1 reads GFQATS; CDR2 reads STVNSAI. Complete variable domain (other parts from reference TRBV20 and TRBJ1-1): GALVYQYPRRTICKSGTSMRMECQAVGFQATSVAWYRQSPQKTFELIALSTVNSAIKYEQNFTQEKFPISHPNLSFSSMTVLNAYLEDRGLYLCGARENANTEVFFGKGTRLTVV.

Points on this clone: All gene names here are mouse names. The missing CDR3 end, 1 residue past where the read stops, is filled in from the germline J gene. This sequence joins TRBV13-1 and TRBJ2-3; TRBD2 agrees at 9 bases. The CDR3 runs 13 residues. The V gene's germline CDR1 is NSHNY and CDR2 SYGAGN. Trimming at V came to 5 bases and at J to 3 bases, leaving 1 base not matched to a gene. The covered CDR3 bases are TGTGCCAGCAGGACTGGGGGCGCAGAAACGCTGTAT. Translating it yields CASRTGGAETLY. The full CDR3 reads CASRTGGAETLYF.

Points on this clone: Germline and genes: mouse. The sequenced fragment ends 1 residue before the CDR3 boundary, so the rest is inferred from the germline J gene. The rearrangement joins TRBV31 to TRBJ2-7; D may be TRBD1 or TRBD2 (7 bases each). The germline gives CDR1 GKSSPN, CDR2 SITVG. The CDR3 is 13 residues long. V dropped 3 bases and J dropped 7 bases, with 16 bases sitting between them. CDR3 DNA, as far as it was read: TGTGCCTGGAGGGGCAGGGGGGCGGTGGAACAGTAC. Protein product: CAWRGRGAVEQY. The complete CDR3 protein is CAWRGRGAVEQYF.

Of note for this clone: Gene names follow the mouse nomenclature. Partial CDR3 DNA: TGCACCTGCAGTGCAGATCGGGGGTCCGAAAGATTATTT. Amino acid sequence: CTCSADRGSERLF. The entire CDR3 protein reads CTCSADRGSERLFF. The V gene is TRBV1, the J gene TRBJ1-4; the D gene is possibly TRBD1 (5 bases). The CDR3 extends 1 residue past the end of the read, so its final part is completed from the germline J gene. Per the germline V gene, CDR1 is NSQYPW and CDR2 is LRSPGD (reference sequence). The germline V and J ends were trimmed by 0 bases and 7 bases, with 9 bases remaining between them. CDR3 length: 14 amino acids.

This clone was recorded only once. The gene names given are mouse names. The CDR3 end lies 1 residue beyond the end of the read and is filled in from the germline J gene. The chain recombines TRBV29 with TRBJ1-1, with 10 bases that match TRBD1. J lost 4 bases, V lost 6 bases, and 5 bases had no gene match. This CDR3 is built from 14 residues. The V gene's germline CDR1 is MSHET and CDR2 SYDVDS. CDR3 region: CASSGDRGGTEVFF. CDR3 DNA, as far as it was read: TGTGCTAGCAGCGGGGACAGGGGAGGCACAGAAGTCTTC.

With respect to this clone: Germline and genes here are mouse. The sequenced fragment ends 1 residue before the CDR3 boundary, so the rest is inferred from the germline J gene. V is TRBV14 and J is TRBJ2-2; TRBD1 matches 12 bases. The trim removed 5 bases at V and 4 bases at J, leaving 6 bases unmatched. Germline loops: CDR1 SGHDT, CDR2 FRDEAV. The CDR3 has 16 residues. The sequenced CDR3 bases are TGTGCCAGCAGCGTCGGGACAGGGGGCCGCACCGGGCAGCTCTAC. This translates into CASSVGTGGRTGQLY. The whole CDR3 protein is CASSVGTGGRTGQLYF.

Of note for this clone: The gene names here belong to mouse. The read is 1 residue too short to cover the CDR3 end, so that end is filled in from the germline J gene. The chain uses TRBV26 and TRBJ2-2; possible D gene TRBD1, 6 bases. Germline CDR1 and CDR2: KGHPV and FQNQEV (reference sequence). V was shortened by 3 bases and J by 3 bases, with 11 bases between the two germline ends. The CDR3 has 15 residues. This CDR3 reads CASSLYRVDTGQLYF. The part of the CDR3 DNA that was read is TGTGCCAGCAGTCTTTACAGGGTGGACACCGGGCAGCTCTAC. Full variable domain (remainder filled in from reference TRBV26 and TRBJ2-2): NSKVIQTPRYLVKGQGQKAKMRCIPEKGHPVVFWYQQNKNNEFKFLINFQNQEVLQQIDMTEKRFSAECPSNSPCSLEIQSSEAGDSALYLCASSLYRVDTGQLYFGEGSKLTVL.